The clone carrying this T cell receptor (beta chain) has only a few counts. Its specificity is not known. This specimen comes from a study of T cells after yellow fever vaccination. Findings of the study overall: Most primary-vaccination clones recurred post-booster (nearly 98% CD4, roughly 87% CD8).

5'RACE template switching produced TCR cDNA carrying a universal primer site and UMIs. TCRdb itself ran the 5' RACE reads through MiXCR, one entry per CDR3 protein. The table records 500,000 to 650,000 distinct CDR3 sequences, approximately 13% of them present only once. Trimming took off 0 bases at V and 4 bases at J, with 10 bases between the two ends. The CDR3 has 13 amino acids. Germline CDR1 GTSNPN, CDR2 SVGIG (reference sequence). The TCR sequence derives from a man younger than 45 who received the YFV17D yellow fever vaccine. V and J are TRBV30 and TRBJ2-7; D may correspond to TRBD1 or TRBD2 (5 bases each). Source: PBMCs, taken on the day of the yellow fever booster vaccination. CDR3 nucleotide sequence: TGTGCCTGGAGTGTGATGGGACCATACGAGCAGTACTTC. It translates to CAWSVMGPYEQYF.